This passage covers 11 T cell receptor beta chains from one sample sequenced in a study of blood T cell repertoires in COVID-19. TCRdb keeps only in-frame clones here, not all; method: immunoSEQ multiplex PCR. This sample carries 150,000 to 200,000 clones, around 83% of them seen once, and the ten largest clones take 2.5% to 3.5%. The source material was peripheral blood. The receptors originated from a woman in her 30s with active or convalescent COVID-19.

Remarks on this clone: At the DNA level, this CDR3 is encoded by other sequences in the same sample as well. This chain uses TRBV27 with TRBJ1-1; D is ambiguous. The CDR3 runs 13 residues. The V end lost 3 bases, the J end lost 1 base, and 6 bases lay between the germline ends. CDR1 is MNHEY and CDR2 is SMNVEV in the germline V gene (reference sequence). The CDR3 bases are TGTGCCAGCAGTTTTACCGGGAACACTGAAGCTTTCTTT. Translating gives CASSFTGNTEAFF.

The chain recombines TRBV28 with TRBJ1-1, with D tentatively TRBD1 (5 bases). CDR1 is MDHEN and CDR2 is SYDVKM in the germline V gene. This CDR3 is built from 16 residues. Trimming stripped 3 bases from V and 5 bases from J, with 19 bases between. CDR3 in DNA: TGTGCCAGCAGTTTCCTTGGGTACAGGTCGCGAACTGAAGCTTTCTTT. Encoded protein: CASSFLGYRSRTEAFF.

CDR3 loop: CASSKVGGVRSNQPQHF. Written as DNA, the CDR3 is TGTGCCAGCAGCAAAGTTGGCGGGGTGAGGAGCAATCAGCCCCAGCATTTT. The chain has TRBV21-1 and TRBJ1-5. TRBV21-1 is a pseudogene locus. CDR3 length: 17 residues.

The chain is built from TRBV6-5 and TRBJ1-2; 9 bases are a match to TRBD1. The CDR3 has 15 amino acids. Per germline, CDR1 MNHEY and CDR2 SVGAGI. V was pared by 6 bases and J by 0 bases, with 5 bases of the junction left unmatched. The CDR3 reads CASSPDRGSNYGYTF. For the CDR3, the DNA is TGTGCCAGCAGCCCGGACAGGGGATCTAACTATGGCTACACCTTC.

The chain joins TRBV27 to TRBJ2-7; tentative D call: TRBD1 (6 bases). This CDR3 has 15 residues. Trimming removed 6 bases at V and 1 base at J, with 16 bases between. The germline V gene has CDR1 MNHEY and CDR2 SMNVEV (reference sequence). The CDR3 bases are TGTGCCAGCAGCCGTAGACAGGATAGATCCTACGAGCAGTACTTC. It is translated as CASSRRQDRSYEQYF.

The genes are TRBV2 and TRBJ2-7; D remains unclear. The V gene's germline CDR1 is SNHLY and CDR2 FYNNEI. CDR3 length equals 13 residues. Trimming pared 3 bases from V and 2 bases from J, leaving 8 bases between. In DNA, the CDR3 is TGTGCCAGCAGTGAGGGTACAGCCTACGAGCAGTACTTC. Protein sequence: CASSEGTAYEQYF.

This sequence joins TRBV28 and TRBJ1-2; D perhaps matches TRBD1 (6 bases). Germline loops: CDR1 MDHEN, CDR2 SYDVKM. V was clipped by 2 bases and J by 3 bases, with 7 bases between them. CDR3 length: 13 amino acids. CDR3 loop: CASSLDRYYGYTF. The CDR3 DNA follows: TGTGCCAGCAGTTTAGACAGGTACTATGGCTACACCTTC.

The CDR3 sequence is CASSLLPGHLTGELFF. CDR3 nucleotides: TGTGCCAGCAGCTTGCTGCCGGGACACTTAACCGGGGAGCTGTTTTTT. The rearrangement links TRBV5-4 to TRBJ2-2; D is possibly TRBD1 (6 bases). The CDR3 runs 16 residues. Trimming removed 1 base from V and 5 bases from J, with 15 bases in between. Germline V gene lookup returns CDR1 SGHNT and CDR2 YYREEE (reference sequence).

This clone was observed once. The chain carries TRBV6-6 and TRBJ2-6; D is perhaps TRBD1 (5 bases). Germline V gives CDR1 MNHNY, CDR2 SVGAGI (reference sequence). The CDR3 spans 16 residues. V was trimmed by 0 bases and J by 3 bases, leaving 9 bases between them. This CDR3 reads CASSYSWGSGANVLTF. CDR3 sequence (DNA): TGTGCCAGCAGTTACTCGTGGGGCAGTGGGGCCAACGTCCTGACTTTC.

The chain is built from TRBV6-5 and TRBJ2-3, with a possible D match to TRBD2 (6 bases). Looked up from germline, CDR1 is MNHEY and CDR2 is SVGAGI. The CDR3 is made up of 14 amino acids. V was clipped by 6 bases and J by 0 bases, with 10 bases between them. The CDR3 nucleotides are TGTGCCAGCAGAGCGGGCCGAAGCACAGATACGCAGTATTTT. This translates into CASRAGRSTDTQYF.

The V and J genes are TRBV9 and TRBJ2-1; tentative D call: TRBD1 (8 bases). V lost 0 bases and J lost 9, with 22 bases in between. Germline V CDR1 and CDR2: SGDLS, YYNGEE. The CDR3 consists of 17 residues. CDR3 bases: TGTGCCAGCAGCGTAGATACAGGACAGGGAGGGGAAGGTGAGCAGTTCTTC. Protein: CASSVDTGQGGEGEQFF. Supplemented by reference TRBV9 and TRBJ2-1, the full variable domain reads DSGVTQTPKHLITATGQRVTLRCSPRSGDLSVYWYQQSLDQGLQFLIQYYNGEERAKGNILERFSAQQFPDLHSELNLSSLELGDSALYFCASSVDTGQGGEGEQFFGPGTRLTVL.